What follows are 19 T cell receptor beta chains derived from one specimen sequenced in a study of blood T cell repertoires in COVID-19. The method was immunoSEQ multiplex PCR; TCRdb's version includes in-frame clones alone and lacks a portion of them. Of 95,000 to 130,000 clones listed, 75% to 90% are singletons. The sample comprised peripheral blood. These receptors were taken from a man between 25 and 39 years old with acute or convalescent COVID-19.

This chain uses TRBV7-3 with TRBJ2-3; maybe TRBD2 (6 bases). The V gene's germline CDR1 is SGHTA and CDR2 FQGTGA. Deletions cut 2 bases from V and 3 bases from J, with 9 bases between. The CDR3 is 14 residues long. The chain's CDR3 is CASSLFGSTDTQYF. The DNA for the CDR3 is TGTGCCAGCAGCTTATTCGGGAGTACAGATACGCAGTATTTT.

J is TRBJ2-5 and V is TRBV10-2, with TRBD2 matching over 8 bases. The CDR3 contains 13 residues. CDR1 and CDR2 (germline): WSHSY, SAAADI. Trimming removed 7 bases from V and 7 bases from J; junction bases left unmatched: 8. The CDR3 DNA reads as TGCGCCAGCAACATAGCGGGGTCCGGGACCCAGTACTTC. Protein: CASNIAGSGTQYF.

The chain links TRBV18 to TRBJ2-5; 15 bases match TRBD2. CDR3 length: 17 residues. The germline gives CDR1 KGHSH, CDR2 LQKENI. Unmatched junction bases numbered 8, after V lost 6 bases and J lost 3 bases. The CDR3 protein is CASSPGTSGRPEETQYF. As DNA, the CDR3 is TGTGCCAGCTCTCCAGGGACTAGCGGGAGGCCCGAAGAGACCCAGTACTTC.

This chain joins TRBV4-1 and TRBJ1-2; no reliable D call. This CDR3 region has 15 residues. V shed 0 bases and J shed 3 bases, with 11 bases lying between them. CDR1 MGHRA and CDR2 YSYEKL come from the germline V gene. The DNA for the CDR3 is TGCGCCAGCAGCCAAGAATCCACGGGTTACTATGGCTACACCTTC. Encoded protein: CASSQESTGYYGYTF.

This chain joins TRBV29-1 and TRBJ2-2, with 10 bases that match TRBD1. This CDR3 has 15 residues. Germline V lookup: CDR1 SQVTM, CDR2 ANQGSEA. With V trimmed by 3 bases and J by 6 bases, 7 bases remained unmatched. The chain's CDR3 is CSVDRTGGYSGELFF. Here the CDR3 DNA reads TGCAGCGTTGATAGGACAGGGGGTTACTCCGGGGAGCTGTTTTTT.

The V call is TRBV2, the J call TRBJ2-2, with 7 bases lining up with TRBD2. The CDR3 covers 14 residues. V gave up 4 bases and J gave up 7 bases; unmatched junction bases: 6. Germline assignment: CDR1 SNHLY and CDR2 FYNNEI. The CDR3 spells CASSVAGVHGELFF. The CDR3 DNA reads TGTGCCAGCAGTGTCGCGGGAGTGCACGGGGAGCTGTTTTTT.

Comment on this clone: Other DNA sequences within the sample encode an identical CDR3. The gene calls are TRBV5-1 and TRBJ1-1; TRBD1 matches 9 bases. The J segment lost 4 bases and the V segment lost 3 bases, leaving 4 bases of the junction unmatched. CDR3 length: 14 amino acids. Germline values: CDR1 SGHRS, CDR2 YFSETQ. The CDR3 sequence: CASSWGQGGTEAFF. Here the CDR3 DNA reads TGCGCCAGCAGCTGGGGACAGGGAGGCACTGAAGCTTTCTTT.

A note on this clone: Other nucleotide sequences from this sample produce the same CDR3. The chain has TRBV3-1 (or the pseudogene TRBV3-2) and TRBJ2-7; 9 bases align to TRBD1. V trimming: 4 bases; J trimming: 2 bases; junction bases outside the gene matches: 0. Per germline, CDR1 LGHDT and CDR2 YNNKEL (reference sequence). The CDR3 has 13 amino acids. For the CDR3, the DNA is TGTGCCAGCAGCCGACAGGGGGCCTACGAGCAGTACTTC. It is translated as CASSRQGAYEQYF.

This clone was counted once. The genes are TRBV3-1 (or the pseudogene TRBV3-2) and TRBJ1-4; D remains ambiguous. Trimming removed 4 bases at V and 6 bases at J, with 6 bases between. Germline CDR1 reads LGHDT; CDR2 reads YNNKEL (reference sequence). This CDR3 has 12 amino acids. For the CDR3, the DNA is TGTGCCAGCAGCCCTACCGATGAAAAACTGTTTTTT. It codes for CASSPTDEKLFF.

This clone was counted once. The chain carries TRBV7-9 and TRBJ2-5; 8 nucleotides line up with TRBD2. V shed 3 bases, J shed 5 bases, and the junction held 8 bases outside the gene matches. CDR1 is SEHNR and CDR2 is FQNEAQ in the germline V gene (reference sequence). This CDR3 has 15 residues. This CDR3 reads CASSFPTSESETQYF. The CDR3 DNA sequence: TGTGCCAGCAGCTTTCCGACTAGCGAGTCGGAGACCCAGTACTTC.

The chain joins TRBV5-8 to TRBJ2-7; tentatively, D is TRBD1 (7 bases). The CDR3 spans 16 residues. Germline V gene data show CDR1 as SGHTS and CDR2 as YDEGEE. Trimming took off 2 bases at V and 0 bases at J, with 15 bases between the two ends. CDR3 sequence: CASSFGGTAVSYEQYF. The CDR3 coding sequence is TGTGCCAGCAGCTTTGGAGGGACAGCCGTCTCCTACGAGCAGTACTTC. Drawing the rest from reference TRBV5-8 and TRBJ2-7, the complete variable domain is EAGVTQSPTHLIKTRGQQATLRCSPISGHTSVYWYQQALGLGLQFLLWYDEGEERNRGNFPPRFSGRQFPNYSSELNVNALELEDSALYLCASSFGGTAVSYEQYFGPGTRLTVT.

The chain uses TRBV27 and TRBJ1-2, with D perhaps TRBD1 (6 bases). Between the trimmed V and J ends, which lost 5 bases and 4 bases, there was a span of 14 bases. CDR3 size: 14 residues. In germline, CDR1 is MNHEY, CDR2 SMNVEV (reference sequence). In nucleotides, the CDR3 is TGTGCCAGCAGTCTCCAACAGGGCTTCTATGGCTACACCTTC. Its translation is CASSLQQGFYGYTF.

The CDR3, as DNA: TGTGCCAGCAGCCCCCTCTTCGGTAGCGGGAGTAACTACCAAGAGACCCAGTACTTC. Amino acid sequence: CASSPLFGSGSNYQETQYF. The chain is built from TRBV7-9 and TRBJ2-5, with 9 positions matching TRBD2. Germline CDR1 reads SEHNR; CDR2 reads FQNEAQ (reference sequence). The V segment lost 5 bases and the J segment 0 bases; nucleotides outside the gene matches: 16. The CDR3 loop spans 19 amino acids.

CDR3: CASSPPWPGGVSSYGYTF. The CDR3 nucleotides are TGTGCCAGCAGCCCACCTTGGCCAGGGGGCGTGAGTAGCTATGGCTACACCTTC. This chain uses TRBV3-1 (or the pseudogene TRBV3-2) with TRBJ1-2, with TRBD1 matching over 8 bases. Germline V gives CDR1 LGHDT, CDR2 YNNKEL (reference sequence). J lost 4 bases, V lost 4 bases, and 17 bases had no gene match. The CDR3 is 18 amino acids.

The rearrangement uses TRBV4-3 and TRBJ2-1, with 7 bases that match TRBD1. Germline-derived CDR1 and CDR2 are LGHNA and YSLEER. V gave up 1 base and J gave up 10 bases; unmatched junction bases: 4. The CDR3 is 13 residues long. The CDR3 here is CASSQVHRGEQFF. The CDR3 nucleotides read TGCGCCAGCAGCCAAGTCCACAGGGGCGAGCAGTTCTTC.

The rearrangement links TRBV5-1 to TRBJ1-2; 7 nucleotides line up with TRBD1. From germline, CDR1 is SGHRS and CDR2 YFSETQ. After removal of 4 bases from V and 0 bases from J, the junction contained 6 bases not matched to a gene. The CDR3 is 15 amino acids. The CDR3 DNA reads as TGCGCCAGCAGCCCGCTGGACAGGCCTAACTATGGCTACACCTTC. Translated, it gives CASSPLDRPNYGYTF.

The chain uses TRBV5-1 and TRBJ1-5; maybe TRBD1 (6 bases). Germline CDR1 is SGHRS and CDR2 is YFSETQ. The CDR3 contains 15 residues. The germline V and J ends were trimmed by 0 bases and 1 base, with 8 bases remaining between them. In DNA, the CDR3 is TGCGCCAGCAGCTTGGTGGGGGCAAGCAATCAGCCCCAGCATTTT. It translates to CASSLVGASNQPQHF.

The sample holds a few counts of this clone. This chain uses TRBV19 with TRBJ2-7; perhaps TRBD2 as D (5 bases). The V end lost 0 bases, the J end lost 3 bases, and 9 bases lay between the germline ends. Germline assignment: CDR1 LNHDA and CDR2 SQIVND (reference sequence). CDR3 size: 14 residues. The DNA of the CDR3 is TGTGCCAGTAGTATAGATCTCGGGGTCTACGAGCAGTACTTC. Residues: CASSIDLGVYEQYF.

The V and J genes are TRBV6-5 and TRBJ2-7; TRBD1 aligns across 12 bases. The germline V gene encodes CDR1 MNHEY and CDR2 SVGAGI. The CDR3 is made up of 16 amino acids. After removal of 4 bases from V and 5 bases from J, the junction contained 9 bases not matched to a gene. This CDR3 is CASSSTPGQGADEQYF. CDR3 coding DNA: TGTGCCAGCAGTTCAACACCGGGACAGGGGGCTGACGAGCAGTACTTC.